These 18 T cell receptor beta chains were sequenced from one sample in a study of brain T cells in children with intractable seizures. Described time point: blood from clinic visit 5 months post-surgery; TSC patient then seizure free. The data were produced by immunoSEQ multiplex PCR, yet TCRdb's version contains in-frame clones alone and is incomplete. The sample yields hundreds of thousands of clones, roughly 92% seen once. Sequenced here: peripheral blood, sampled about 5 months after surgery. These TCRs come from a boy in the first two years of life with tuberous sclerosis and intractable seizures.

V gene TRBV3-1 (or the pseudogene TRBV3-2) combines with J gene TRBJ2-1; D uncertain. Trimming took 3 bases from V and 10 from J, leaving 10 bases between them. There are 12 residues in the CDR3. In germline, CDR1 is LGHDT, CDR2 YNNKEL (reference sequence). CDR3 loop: CASSHLPGEQFF. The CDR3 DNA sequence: TGTGCCAGCAGCCACCTACCCGGAGAGCAGTTCTTC.

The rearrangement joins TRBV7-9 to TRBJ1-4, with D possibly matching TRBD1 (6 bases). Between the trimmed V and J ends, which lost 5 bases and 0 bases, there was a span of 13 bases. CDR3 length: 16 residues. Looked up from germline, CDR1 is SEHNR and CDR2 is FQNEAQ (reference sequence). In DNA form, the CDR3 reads TGTGCCAGCAGCGCCGGGACATCTGCAACTAATGAAAAACTGTTTTTT. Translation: CASSAGTSATNEKLFF.

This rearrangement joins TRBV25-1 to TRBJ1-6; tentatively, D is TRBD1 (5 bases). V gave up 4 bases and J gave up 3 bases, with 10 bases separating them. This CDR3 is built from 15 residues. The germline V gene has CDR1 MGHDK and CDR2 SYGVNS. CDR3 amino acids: CASSGGEYYNSPLHF. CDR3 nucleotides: TGTGCCAGCAGTGGGGGGGAATACTATAATTCACCCCTCCACTTT.

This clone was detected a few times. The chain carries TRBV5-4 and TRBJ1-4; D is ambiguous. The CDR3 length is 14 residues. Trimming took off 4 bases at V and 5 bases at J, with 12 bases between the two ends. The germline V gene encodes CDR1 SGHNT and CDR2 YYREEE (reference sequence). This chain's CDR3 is CASSRIDRNEKLFF. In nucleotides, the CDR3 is TGTGCCAGCAGCAGAATCGACCGGAATGAAAAACTGTTTTTT. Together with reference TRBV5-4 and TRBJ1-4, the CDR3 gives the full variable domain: ETGVTQSPTHLIKTRGQQVTLRCSSQSGHNTVSWYQQALGQGPQFIFQYYREEENGRGNFPPRFSGLQFPNYSSELNVNALELDDSALYLCASSRIDRNEKLFFGSGTQLSVL.

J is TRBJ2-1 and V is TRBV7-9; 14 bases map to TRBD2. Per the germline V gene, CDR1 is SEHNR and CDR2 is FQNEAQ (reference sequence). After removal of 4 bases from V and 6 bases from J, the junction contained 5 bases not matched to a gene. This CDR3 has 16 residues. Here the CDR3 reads CASSYRLAGGGNEQFF. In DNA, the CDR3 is TGTGCCAGCAGCTACCGACTAGCGGGAGGGGGCAATGAGCAGTTCTTC.

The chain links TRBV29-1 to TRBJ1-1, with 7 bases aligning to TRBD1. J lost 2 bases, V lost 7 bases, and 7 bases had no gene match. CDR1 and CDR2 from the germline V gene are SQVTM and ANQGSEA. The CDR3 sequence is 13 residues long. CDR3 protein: CSALGQPNTEAFF. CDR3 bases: TGCAGCGCACTGGGACAGCCTAACACTGAAGCTTTCTTT.

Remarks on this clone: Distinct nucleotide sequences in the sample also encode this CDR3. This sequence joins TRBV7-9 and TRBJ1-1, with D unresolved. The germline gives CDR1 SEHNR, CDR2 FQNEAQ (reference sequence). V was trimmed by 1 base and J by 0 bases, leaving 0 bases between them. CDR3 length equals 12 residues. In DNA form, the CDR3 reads TGTGCCAGCAGCTTAGTGAACACTGAAGCTTTCTTT. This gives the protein CASSLVNTEAFF.

The CDR3 DNA reads TGTGCCAGCAGTGAAGGGACTAGCGCCTACGAGCAGTACTTC. The encoded protein is CASSEGTSAYEQYF. V is TRBV6-1 and J is TRBJ2-7; 9 bases line up with TRBD2. From germline, CDR1 is MNHNS and CDR2 SASEGT. The CDR3 totals 14 residues. The trim removed 1 base at V and 2 bases at J, leaving 0 bases unmatched.

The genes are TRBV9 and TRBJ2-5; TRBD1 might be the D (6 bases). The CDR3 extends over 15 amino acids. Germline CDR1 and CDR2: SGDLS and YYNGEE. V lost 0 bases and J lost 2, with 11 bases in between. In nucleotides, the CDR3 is TGTGCCAGCAGCGTAGGGGGGCTTACACAAGAGACCCAGTACTTC. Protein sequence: CASSVGGLTQETQYF.

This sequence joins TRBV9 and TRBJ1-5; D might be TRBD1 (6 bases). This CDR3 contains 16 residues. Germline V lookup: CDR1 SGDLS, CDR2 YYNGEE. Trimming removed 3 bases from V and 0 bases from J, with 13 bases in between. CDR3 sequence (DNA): TGTGCCAGCAGCGGAGACAGGTTATATAGCAATCAGCCCCAGCATTTT. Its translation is CASSGDRLYSNQPQHF.

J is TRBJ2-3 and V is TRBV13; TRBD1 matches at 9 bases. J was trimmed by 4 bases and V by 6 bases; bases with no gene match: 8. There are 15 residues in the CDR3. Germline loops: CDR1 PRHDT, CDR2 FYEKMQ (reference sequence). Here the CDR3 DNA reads TGTGCCAGCAGGGCACAGGGGGCGACAGCAGATACGCAGTATTTT. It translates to CASRAQGATADTQYF.

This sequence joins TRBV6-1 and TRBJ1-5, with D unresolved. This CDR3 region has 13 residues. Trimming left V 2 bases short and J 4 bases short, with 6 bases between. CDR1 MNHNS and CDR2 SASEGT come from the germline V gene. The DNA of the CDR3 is TGTGCCAGCAGTGAAAGCGGGAATCAGCCCCAGCATTTT. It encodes CASSESGNQPQHF.

For the CDR3, the DNA is TGTGCCAGCAGTTCCCGGGACGGTTCCACAGATACGCAGTATTTT. This sequence encodes CASSSRDGSTDTQYF. This chain joins TRBV27 and TRBJ2-3; the D gene could be TRBD1 or TRBD2 (5 bases each). Trimming left V 4 bases short and J 2 bases short, with 13 bases between. CDR3 length equals 15 residues. Germline V gives CDR1 MNHEY, CDR2 SMNVEV (reference sequence).

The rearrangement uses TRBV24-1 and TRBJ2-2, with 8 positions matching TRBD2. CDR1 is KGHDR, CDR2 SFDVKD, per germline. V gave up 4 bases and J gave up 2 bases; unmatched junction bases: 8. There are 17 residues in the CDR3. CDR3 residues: CATSDPGGGFNTGELFF. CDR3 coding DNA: TGTGCCACCAGTGACCCCGGGGGGGGGTTCAACACCGGGGAGCTGTTTTTT.

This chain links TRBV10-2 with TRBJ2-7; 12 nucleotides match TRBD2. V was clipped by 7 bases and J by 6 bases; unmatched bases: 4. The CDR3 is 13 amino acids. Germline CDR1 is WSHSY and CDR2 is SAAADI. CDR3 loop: CASMLAGGREQYF. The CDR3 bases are TGCGCCAGCATGCTAGCGGGAGGGCGCGAGCAGTACTTC.

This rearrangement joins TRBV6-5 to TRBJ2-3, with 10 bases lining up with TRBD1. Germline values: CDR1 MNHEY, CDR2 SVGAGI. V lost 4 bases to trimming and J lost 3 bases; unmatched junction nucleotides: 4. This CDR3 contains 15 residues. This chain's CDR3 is CASSSPGQGTDTQYF. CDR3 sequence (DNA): TGTGCCAGCAGTTCCCCGGGACAGGGGACAGATACGCAGTATTTT.

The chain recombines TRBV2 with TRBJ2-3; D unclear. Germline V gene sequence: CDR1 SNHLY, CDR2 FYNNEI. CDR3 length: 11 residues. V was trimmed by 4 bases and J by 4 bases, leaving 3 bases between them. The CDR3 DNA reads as TGTGCCAGCAGTGGTGCAGATACGCAGTATTTT. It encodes CASSGADTQYF. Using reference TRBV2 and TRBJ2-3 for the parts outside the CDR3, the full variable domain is EPEVTQTPSHQVTQMGQEVILRCVPISNHLYFYWYRQILGQKVEFLVSFYNNEISEKSEIFDDQFSVERPDGSNFTLKIRSTKLEDSAMYFCASSGADTQYFGPGTRLTVL.

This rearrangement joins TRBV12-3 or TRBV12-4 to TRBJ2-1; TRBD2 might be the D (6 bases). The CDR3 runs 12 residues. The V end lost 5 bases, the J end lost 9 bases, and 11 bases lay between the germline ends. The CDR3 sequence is CASSPSGVEQFF. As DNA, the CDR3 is TGTGCCAGCAGTCCTTCGGGGGTTGAGCAGTTCTTC.